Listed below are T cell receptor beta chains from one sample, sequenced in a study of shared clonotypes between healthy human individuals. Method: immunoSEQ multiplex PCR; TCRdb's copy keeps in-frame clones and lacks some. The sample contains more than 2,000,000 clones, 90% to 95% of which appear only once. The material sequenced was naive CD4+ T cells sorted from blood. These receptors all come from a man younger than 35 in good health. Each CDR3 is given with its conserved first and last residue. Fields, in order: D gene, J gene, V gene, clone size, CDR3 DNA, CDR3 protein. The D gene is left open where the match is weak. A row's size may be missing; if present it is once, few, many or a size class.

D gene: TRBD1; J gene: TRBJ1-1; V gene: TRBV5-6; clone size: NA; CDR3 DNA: TGTGCCAGCAGCTCGGACAGGATACCAAACACTGAAGCTTTCTTT; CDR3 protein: CASSSDRIPNTEAFF
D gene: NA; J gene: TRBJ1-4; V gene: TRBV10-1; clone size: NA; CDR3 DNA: TGCGCCAGCAGTGCTCCGACGGGGTTAGAGGAGTCCTCACCACATGAAAAACTGTTTTTT; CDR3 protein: CASSAPTGLEESSPHEKLFF
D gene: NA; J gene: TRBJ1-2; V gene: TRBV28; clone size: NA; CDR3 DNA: TGTGCCAGCAGTCAGGCGATCTATGGCTACACCTTC; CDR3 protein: CASSQAIYGYTF
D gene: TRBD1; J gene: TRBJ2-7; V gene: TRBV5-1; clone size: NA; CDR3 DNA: TGCGCCAGCAGCCTCGGGACAGGGGTCTACGAGCAGTACTTC; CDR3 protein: CASSLGTGVYEQYF
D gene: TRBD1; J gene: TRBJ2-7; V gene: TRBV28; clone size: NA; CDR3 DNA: TGTGCCAGCAGCCTTAGGAGACAGGGAAAATACGAGCAGTACTTC; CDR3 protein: CASSLRRQGKYEQYF
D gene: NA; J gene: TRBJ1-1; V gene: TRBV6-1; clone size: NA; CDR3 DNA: TGTGCCAGCAGTGTGGGGGGGAACACTGAAGCTTTCTTT; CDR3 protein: CASSVGGNTEAFF
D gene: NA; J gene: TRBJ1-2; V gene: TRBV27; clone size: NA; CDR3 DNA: TGTGCCAGCAGTAGCCTACAGGCGACCTATGGCTACACCTTC; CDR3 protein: CASSSLQATYGYTF
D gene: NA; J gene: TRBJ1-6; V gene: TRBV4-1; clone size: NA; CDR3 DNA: TGCGCCAGCAGCCAATCCCATTCACCCCTCCACTTT; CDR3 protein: CASSQSHSPLHF
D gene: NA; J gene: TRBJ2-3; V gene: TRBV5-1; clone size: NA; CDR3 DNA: TGCGCCAGCAGCCGAACCTTAGCGGAGCCCACAGATACGCAGTATTTT; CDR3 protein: CASSRTLAEPTDTQYF
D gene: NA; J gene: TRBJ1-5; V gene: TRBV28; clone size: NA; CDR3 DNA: TGTGCCAGTATTGAAGATAGCAATCAGCCCCAGCATTTT; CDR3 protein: CASIEDSNQPQHF
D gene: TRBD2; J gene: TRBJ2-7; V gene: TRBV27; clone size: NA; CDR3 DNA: TGTGCCAGCAGTTCTCCGGGACTAGCGGCCTACGAGCAGTACTTC; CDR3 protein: CASSSPGLAAYEQYF
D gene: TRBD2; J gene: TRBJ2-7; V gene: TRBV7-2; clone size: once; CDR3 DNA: TGTGCCAGCAGCTCGACTAGCGGCGAGCAGTACTTC; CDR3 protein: CASSSTSGEQYF
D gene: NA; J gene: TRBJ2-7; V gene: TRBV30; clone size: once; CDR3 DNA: TGTGCCTGGAGTGTACTTGTTCTCCAACGAACCTACGAGCAGTACTTC; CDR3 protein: CAWSVLVLQRTYEQYF
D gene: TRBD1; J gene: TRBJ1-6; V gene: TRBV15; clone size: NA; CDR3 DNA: TGTGCCACCAGCAGAGGAGACAGGGTTAATTCACCCCTCCACTTT; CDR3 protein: CATSRGDRVNSPLHF
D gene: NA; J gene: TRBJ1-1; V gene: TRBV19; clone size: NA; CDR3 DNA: TGTGCCAGTAGTTCGGGGGGCAGAACTTTCTTT; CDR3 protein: CASSSGGRTFF
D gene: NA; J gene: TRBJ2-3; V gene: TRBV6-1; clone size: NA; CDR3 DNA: TGTGCCAGCCGGATCCAGAGCACAGATACGCAGTATTTT; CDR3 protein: CASRIQSTDTQYF
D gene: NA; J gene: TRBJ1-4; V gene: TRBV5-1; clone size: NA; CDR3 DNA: TGCGCCAGCAGCTTGGGGAACGAAGTGGCTGAAAAACTGTTTTTT; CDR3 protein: CASSLGNEVAEKLFF
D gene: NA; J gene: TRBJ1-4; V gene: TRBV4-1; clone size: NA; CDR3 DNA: TGCGCCAGCAGCCCTCGACAGCTTAATGAAAAACTGTTTTTT; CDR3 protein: CASSPRQLNEKLFF
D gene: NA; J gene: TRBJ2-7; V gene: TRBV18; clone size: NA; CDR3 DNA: TGTGCCAGCTCACCCGGACAGCCTTACGAGCAGTACTTC; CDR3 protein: CASSPGQPYEQYF
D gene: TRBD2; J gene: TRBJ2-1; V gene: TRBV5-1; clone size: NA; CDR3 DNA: TGCGCCAGCAGCGTGACTAGCGGGAGGGCCCGGAATGAGCAGTTCTTC; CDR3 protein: CASSVTSGRARNEQFF
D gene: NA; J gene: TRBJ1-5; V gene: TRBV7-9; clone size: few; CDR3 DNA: TGTGCCAGCAGCTTCAGTAGCAATCAGCCCCAGCATTTT; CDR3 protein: CASSFSSNQPQHF
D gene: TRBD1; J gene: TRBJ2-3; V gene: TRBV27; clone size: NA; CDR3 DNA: TGTGCCAGCAGTTCAACAGGGGGTTCAGCAGATACGCAGTATTTT; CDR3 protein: CASSSTGGSADTQYF
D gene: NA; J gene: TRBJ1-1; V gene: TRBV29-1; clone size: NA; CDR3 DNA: TGCAGCGTTACGTTACAGGGAGGGTCGAACACTGAAGCTTTCTTT; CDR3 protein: CSVTLQGGSNTEAFF
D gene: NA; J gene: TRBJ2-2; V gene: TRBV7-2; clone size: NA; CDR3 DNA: TGTGCCAGCAGCACCCAGGGATGGGAGCTGTTTTTT; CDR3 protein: CASSTQGWELFF
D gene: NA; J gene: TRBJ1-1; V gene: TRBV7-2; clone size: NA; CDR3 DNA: TGTGCCAGCAGTTGGGGCAGCCCTCGGGCGAACACTGAAGCTTTCTTT; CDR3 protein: CASSWGSPRANTEAFF
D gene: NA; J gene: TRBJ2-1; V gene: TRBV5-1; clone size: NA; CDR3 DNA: TGCGCCAGCAGCTTGGAGACAGGAGGGCAGTTCTTC; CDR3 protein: CASSLETGGQFF